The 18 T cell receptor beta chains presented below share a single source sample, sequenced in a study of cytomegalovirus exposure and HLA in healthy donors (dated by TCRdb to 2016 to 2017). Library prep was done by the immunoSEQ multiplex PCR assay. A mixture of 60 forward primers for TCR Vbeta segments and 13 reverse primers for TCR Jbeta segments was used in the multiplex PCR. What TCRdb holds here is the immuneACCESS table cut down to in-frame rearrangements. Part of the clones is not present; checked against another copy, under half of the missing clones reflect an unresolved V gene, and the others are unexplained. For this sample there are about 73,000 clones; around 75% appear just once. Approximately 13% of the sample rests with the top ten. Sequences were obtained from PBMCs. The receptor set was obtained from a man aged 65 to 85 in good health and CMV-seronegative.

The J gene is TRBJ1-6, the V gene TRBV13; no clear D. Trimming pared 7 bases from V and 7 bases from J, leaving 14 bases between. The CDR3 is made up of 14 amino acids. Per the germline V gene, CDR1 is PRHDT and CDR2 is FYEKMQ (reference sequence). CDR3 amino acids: CASTRLGGNSPLHF. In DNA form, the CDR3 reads TGTGCCAGCACCCGTTTGGGCGGGAATTCACCCCTCCACTTT. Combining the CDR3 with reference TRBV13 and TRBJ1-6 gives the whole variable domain AAGVIQSPRHLIKEKRETATLKCYPIPRHDTVYWYQQGPGQDPQFLISFYEKMQSDKGSIPDRFSAQQFSDYHSELNMSSLELGDSALYFCASTRLGGNSPLHFGNGTRLTVT.

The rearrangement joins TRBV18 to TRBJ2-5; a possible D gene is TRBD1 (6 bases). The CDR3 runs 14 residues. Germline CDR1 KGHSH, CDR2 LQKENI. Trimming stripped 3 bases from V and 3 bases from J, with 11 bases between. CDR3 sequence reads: CASSPGHLEETQYF. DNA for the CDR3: TGTGCCAGCTCACCGGGACACTTAGAAGAGACCCAGTACTTC.

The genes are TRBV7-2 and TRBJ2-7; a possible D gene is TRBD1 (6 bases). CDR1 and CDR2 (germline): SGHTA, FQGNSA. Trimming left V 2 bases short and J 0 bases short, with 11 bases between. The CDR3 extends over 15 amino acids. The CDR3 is CASSLWGPSSYEQYF. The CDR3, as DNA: TGTGCCAGCAGCTTATGGGGGCCGAGCTCCTACGAGCAGTACTTC.

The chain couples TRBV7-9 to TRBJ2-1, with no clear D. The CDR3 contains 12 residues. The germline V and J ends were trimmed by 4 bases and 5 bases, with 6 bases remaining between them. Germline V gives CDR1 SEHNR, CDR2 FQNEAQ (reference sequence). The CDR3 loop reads CASSSLDNEQFF. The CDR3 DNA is TGTGCCAGCAGCTCCCTCGACAATGAGCAGTTCTTC.

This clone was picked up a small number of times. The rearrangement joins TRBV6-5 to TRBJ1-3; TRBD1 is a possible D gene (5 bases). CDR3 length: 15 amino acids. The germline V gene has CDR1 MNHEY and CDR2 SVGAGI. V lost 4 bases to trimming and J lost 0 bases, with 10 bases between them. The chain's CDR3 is CASSSPGDSGNTIYF. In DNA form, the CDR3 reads TGTGCCAGCAGTTCCCCGGGGGACTCTGGAAACACCATATATTTT.

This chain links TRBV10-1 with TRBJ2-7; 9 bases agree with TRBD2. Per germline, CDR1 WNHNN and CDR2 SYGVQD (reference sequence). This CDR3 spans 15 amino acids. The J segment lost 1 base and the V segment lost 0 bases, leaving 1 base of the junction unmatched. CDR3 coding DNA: TGCGCCAGCAGTGAGTCGACTAGCGGATCCTACGAGCAGTACTTC. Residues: CASSESTSGSYEQYF.

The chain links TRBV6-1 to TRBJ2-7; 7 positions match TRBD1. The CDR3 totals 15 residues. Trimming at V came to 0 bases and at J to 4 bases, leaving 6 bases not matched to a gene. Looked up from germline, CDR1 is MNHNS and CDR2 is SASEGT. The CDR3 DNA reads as TGTGCCAGCAGTGAAGCTTTGTCAGGGGGATACGAGCAGTACTTC. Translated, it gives CASSEALSGGYEQYF.

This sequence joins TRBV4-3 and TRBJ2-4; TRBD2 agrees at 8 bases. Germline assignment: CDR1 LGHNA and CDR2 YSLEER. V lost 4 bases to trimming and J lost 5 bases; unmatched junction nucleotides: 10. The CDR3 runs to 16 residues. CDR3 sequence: CASSRNRGGRENIQYF. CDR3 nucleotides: TGCGCCAGCAGCCGCAACCGGGGGGGAAGAGAAAACATTCAGTACTTC.

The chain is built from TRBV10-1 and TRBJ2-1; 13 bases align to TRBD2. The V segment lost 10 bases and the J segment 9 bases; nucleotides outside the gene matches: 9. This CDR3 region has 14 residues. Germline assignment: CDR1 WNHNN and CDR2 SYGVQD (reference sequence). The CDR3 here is CAIQTSGGAVEQFF. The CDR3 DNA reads TGCGCCATCCAAACTAGCGGGGGGGCTGTTGAGCAGTTCTTC.

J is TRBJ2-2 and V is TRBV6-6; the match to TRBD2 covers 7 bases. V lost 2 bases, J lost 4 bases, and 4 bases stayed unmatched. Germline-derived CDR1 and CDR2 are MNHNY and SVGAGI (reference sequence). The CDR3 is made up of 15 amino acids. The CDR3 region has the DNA TGTGCCAGCAGTTACCCAAGGACTAGCACCGGGGAGCTGTTTTTT. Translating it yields CASSYPRTSTGELFF.

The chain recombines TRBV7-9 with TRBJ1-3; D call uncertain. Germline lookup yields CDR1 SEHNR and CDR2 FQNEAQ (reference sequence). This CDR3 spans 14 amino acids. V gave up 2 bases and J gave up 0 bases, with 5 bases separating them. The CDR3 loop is CASSLSVSGNTIYF. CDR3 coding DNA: TGTGCCAGCAGCTTATCAGTCTCTGGAAACACCATATATTTT.

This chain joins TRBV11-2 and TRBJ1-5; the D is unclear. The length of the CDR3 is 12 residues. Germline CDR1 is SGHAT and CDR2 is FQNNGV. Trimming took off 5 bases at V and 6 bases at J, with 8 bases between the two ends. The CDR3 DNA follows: TGTGCCAGCAGCCACGAGCGTCAGCCCCAGCATTTT. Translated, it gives CASSHERQPQHF.

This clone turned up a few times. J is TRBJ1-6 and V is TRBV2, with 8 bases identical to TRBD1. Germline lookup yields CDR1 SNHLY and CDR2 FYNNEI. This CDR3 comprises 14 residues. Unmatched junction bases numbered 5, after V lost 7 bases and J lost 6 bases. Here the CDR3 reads CASTVQGANSPLHF. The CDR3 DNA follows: TGTGCCAGCACCGTTCAGGGGGCTAATTCACCCCTCCACTTT.

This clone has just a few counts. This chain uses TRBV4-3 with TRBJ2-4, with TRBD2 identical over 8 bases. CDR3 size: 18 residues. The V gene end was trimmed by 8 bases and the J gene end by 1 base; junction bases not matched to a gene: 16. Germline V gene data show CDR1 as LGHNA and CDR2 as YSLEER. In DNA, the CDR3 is TGCGCCAGCTCGTTCTCCGGGAGGGGGGAGGTGGCCAAAAACATTCAGTACTTC. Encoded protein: CASSFSGRGEVAKNIQYF.

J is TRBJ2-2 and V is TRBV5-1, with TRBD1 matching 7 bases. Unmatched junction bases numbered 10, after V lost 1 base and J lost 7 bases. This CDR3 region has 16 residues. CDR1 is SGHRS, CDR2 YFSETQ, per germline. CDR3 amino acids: CASSLTTGVANGELFF. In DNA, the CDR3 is TGCGCCAGCAGCTTGACCACAGGGGTCGCGAACGGGGAGCTGTTTTTT.

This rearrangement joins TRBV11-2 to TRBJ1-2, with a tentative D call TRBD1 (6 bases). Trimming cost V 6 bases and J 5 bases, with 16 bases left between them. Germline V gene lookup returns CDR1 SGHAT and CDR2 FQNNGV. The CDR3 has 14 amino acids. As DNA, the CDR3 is TGTGCCAGCAGTCAAAACCGGGACATGTATGGCTACACCTTC. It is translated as CASSQNRDMYGYTF.

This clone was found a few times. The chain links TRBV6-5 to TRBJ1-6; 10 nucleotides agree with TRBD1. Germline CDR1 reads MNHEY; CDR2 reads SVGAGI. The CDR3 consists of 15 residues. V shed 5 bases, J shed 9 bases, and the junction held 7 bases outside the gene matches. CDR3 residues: CASSQTRDRGSPLHF. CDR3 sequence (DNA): TGTGCCAGCAGTCAAACCCGGGACAGGGGTTCACCCCTCCACTTT.

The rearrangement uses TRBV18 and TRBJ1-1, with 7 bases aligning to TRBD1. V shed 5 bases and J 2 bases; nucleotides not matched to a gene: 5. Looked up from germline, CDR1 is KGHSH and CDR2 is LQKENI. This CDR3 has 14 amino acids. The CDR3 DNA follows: TGTGCCAGCTCATCGACAGGGTTTAACACTGAAGCTTTCTTT. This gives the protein CASSSTGFNTEAFF.